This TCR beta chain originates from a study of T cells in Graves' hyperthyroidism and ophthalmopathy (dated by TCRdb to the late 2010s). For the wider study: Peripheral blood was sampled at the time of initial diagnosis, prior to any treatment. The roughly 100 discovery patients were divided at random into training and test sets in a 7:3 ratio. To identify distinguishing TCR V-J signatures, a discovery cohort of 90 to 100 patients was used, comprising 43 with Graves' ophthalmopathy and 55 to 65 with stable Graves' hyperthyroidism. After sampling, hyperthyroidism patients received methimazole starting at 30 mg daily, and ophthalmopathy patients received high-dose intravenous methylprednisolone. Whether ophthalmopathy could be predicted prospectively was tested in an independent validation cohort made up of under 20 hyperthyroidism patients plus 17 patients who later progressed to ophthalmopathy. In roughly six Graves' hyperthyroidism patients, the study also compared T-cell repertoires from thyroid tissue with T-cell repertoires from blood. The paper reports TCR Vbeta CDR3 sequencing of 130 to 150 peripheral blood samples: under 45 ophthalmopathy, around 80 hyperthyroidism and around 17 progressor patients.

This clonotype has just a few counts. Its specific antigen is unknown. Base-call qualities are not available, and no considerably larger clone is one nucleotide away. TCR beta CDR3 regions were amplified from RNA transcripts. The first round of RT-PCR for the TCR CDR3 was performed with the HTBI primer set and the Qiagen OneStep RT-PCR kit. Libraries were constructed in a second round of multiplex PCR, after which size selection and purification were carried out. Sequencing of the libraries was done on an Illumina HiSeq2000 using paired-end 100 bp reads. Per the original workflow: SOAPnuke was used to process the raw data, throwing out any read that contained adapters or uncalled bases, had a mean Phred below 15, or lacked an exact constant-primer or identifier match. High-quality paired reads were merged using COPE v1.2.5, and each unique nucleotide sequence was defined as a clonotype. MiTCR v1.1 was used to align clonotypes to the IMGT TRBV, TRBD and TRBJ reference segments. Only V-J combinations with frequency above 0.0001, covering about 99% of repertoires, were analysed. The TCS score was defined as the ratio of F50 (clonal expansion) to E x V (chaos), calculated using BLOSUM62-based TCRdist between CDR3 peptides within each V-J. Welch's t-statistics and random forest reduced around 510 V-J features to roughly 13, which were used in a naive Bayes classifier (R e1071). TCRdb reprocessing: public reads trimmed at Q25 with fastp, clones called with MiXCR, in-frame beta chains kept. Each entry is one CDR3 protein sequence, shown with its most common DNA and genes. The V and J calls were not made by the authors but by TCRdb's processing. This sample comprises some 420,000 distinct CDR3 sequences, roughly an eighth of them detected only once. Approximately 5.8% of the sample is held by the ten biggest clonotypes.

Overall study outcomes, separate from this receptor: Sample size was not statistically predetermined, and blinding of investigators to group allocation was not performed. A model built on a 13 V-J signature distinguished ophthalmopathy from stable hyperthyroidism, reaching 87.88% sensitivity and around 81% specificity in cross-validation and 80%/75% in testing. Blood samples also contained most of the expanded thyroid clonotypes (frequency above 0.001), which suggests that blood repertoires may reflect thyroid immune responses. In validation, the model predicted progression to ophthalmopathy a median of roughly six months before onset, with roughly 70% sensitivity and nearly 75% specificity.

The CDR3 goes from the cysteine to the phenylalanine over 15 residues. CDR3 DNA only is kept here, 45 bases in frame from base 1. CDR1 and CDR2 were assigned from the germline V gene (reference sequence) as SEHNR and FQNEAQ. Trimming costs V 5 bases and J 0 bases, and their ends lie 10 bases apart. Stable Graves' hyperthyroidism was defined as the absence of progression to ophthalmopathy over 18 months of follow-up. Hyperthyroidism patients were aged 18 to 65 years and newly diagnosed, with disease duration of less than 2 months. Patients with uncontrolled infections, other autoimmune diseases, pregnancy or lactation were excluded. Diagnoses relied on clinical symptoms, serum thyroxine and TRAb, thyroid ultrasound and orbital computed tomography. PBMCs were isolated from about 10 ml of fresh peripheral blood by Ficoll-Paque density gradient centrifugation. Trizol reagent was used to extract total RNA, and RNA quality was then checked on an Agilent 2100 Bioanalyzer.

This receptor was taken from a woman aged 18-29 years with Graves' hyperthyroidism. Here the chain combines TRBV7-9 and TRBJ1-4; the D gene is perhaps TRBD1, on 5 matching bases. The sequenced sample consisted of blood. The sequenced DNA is TGTGCCAGCAGCATCAGGGAAGCAACTAATGAAAAACTGTTTTTT. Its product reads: CASSIREATNEKLFF.